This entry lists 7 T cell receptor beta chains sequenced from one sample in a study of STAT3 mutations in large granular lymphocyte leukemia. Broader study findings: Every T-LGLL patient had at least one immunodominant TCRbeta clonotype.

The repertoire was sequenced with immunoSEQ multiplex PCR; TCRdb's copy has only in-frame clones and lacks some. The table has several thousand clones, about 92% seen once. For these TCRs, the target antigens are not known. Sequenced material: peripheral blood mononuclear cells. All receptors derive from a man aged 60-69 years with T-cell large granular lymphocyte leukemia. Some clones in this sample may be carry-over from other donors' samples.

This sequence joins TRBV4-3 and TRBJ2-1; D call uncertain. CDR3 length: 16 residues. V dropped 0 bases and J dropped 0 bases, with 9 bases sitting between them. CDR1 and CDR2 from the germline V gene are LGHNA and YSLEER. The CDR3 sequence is CASSQEPTHSYNEQFF. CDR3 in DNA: TGCGCCAGCAGCCAAGAGCCGACACACTCCTACAATGAGCAGTTCTTC.

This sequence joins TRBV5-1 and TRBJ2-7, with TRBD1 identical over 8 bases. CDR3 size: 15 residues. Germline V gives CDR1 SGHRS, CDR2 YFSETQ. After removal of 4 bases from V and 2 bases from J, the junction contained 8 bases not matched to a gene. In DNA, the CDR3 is TGCGCCAGCAGCCCCGGGACAGGAGATACCTACGAGCAGTACTTC. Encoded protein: CASSPGTGDTYEQYF.

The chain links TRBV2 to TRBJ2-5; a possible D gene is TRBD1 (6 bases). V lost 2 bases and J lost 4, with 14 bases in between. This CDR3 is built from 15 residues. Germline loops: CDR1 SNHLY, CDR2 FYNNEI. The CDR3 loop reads CASSEMGDTSETQYF. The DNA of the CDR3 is TGTGCCAGCAGTGAAATGGGGGACACCTCAGAGACCCAGTACTTC.

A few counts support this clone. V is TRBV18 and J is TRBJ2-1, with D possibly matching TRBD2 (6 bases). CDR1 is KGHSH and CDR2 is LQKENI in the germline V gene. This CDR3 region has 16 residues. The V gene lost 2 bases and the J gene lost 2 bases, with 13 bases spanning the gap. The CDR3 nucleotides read TGTGCCAGCTCACCAAATACGGGAGTCACCTACAATGAGCAGTTCTTC. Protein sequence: CASSPNTGVTYNEQFF.

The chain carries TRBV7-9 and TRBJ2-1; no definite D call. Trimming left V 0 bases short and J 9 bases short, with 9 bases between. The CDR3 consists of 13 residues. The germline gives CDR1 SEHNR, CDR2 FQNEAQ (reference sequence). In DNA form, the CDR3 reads TGTGCCAGCAGCTTAGCAGACGTCCCTGAGCAGTTCTTC. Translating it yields CASSLADVPEQFF.

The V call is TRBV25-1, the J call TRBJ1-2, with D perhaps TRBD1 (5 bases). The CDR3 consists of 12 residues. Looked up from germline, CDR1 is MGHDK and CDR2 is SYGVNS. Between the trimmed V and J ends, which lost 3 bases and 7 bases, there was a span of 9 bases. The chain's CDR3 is CASSEEGVGYTF. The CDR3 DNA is TGTGCCAGCAGTGAGGAAGGGGTTGGCTACACCTTC.

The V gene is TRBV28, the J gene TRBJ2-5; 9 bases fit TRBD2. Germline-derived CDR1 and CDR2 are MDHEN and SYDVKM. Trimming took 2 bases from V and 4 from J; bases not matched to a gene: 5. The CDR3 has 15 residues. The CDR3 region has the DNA TGTGCCAGCAGTTTAGCGGGAGGGCAGGGAGAGACCCAGTACTTC. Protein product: CASSLAGGQGETQYF.